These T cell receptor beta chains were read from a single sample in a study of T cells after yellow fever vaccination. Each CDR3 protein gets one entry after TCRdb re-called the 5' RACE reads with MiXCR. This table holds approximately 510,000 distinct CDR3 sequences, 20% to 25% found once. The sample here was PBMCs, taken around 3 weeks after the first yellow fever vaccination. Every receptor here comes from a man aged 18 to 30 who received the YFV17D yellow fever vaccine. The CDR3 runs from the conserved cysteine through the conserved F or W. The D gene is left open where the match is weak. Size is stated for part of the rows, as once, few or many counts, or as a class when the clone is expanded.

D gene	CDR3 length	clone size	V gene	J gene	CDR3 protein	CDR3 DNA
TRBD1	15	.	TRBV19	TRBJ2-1	CASSIMGQGADEQFF	TGTGCCAGTAGTATAATGGGACAGGGGGCCGATGAGCAGTTCTTC
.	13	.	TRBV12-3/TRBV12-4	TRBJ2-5	CASSLPHGETQYF	TGTGCCAGCAGTTTACCCCATGGGGAGACCCAGTACTTC
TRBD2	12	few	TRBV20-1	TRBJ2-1	CSARGPAGEQFF	TGCAGTGCTAGAGGGCCAGCGGGGGAGCAGTTCTTC
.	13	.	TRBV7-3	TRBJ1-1	CASRKGFGTEAFF	TGTGCCAGCAGGAAGGGGTTTGGCACTGAAGCTTTCTTT
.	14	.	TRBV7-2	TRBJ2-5	CASSFGGPQETQYF	TGTGCCAGCAGCTTCGGGGGCCCTCAAGAGACCCAGTACTTC
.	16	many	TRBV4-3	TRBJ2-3	CASSQEPPVGTDTQYF	TGCGCCAGCAGCCAAGAACCCCCGGTGGGCACAGATACGCAGTATTTT
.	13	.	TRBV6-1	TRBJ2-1	CASSEGTNNEQFF	TGTGCCAGCAGTGAGGGGACCAACAATGAGCAGTTCTTC
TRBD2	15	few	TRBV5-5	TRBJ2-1	CASTEAGVSYNEQFF	TGTGCCAGTACTGAAGCGGGGGTATCTTACAATGAGCAGTTCTTC
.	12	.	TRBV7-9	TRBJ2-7	CASSPHRAEQYF	TGTGCCAGCAGCCCGCACAGGGCCGAGCAGTACTTC
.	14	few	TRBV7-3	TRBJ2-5	CASSSGASLGTQYF	TGTGCCAGCAGCTCAGGGGCAAGCCTGGGGACCCAGTACTTC
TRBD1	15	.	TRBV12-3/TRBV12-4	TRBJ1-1	CASSPQGQVGTEAFF	TGTGCCAGCAGCCCCCAAGGACAGGTGGGAACTGAAGCTTTCTTT
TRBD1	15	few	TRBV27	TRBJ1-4	CASRLAGGGNEKLFF	TGTGCCAGCAGGCTGGCAGGGGGAGGTAATGAAAAACTGTTTTTT
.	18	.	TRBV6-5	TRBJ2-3	CASSYNGGDSGRADTQYF	TGTGCCAGCAGTTACAACGGAGGGGACAGTGGGCGAGCAGATACGCAGTATTTT
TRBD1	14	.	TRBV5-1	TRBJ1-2	CASSWDRGREGYTF	TGCGCCAGCAGTTGGGACAGGGGGCGAGAAGGCTACACCTTC
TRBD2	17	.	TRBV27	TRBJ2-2	CASSRLAGGSNTGELFF	TGTGCCAGCAGTCGACTAGCGGGGGGCTCGAACACCGGGGAGCTGTTTTTT
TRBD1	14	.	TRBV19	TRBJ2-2	CASSMTGASGELFF	TGTGCCAGTAGCATGACAGGGGCCTCCGGGGAGCTGTTTTTT
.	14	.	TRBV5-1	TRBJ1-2	CASSLWTVNYGYTF	TGCGCCAGCAGCCTTTGGACGGTGAACTATGGCTACACCTTC
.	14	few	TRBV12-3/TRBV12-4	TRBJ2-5	CASSRRRVQETQYF	TGTGCCAGCAGCCGACGCCGGGTGCAAGAGACCCAGTACTTC
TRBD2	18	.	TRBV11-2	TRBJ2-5	CASNLGLAGGRVWETQYF	TGTGCCAGCAATTTGGGACTAGCGGGGGGGCGAGTTTGGGAGACCCAGTACTTC
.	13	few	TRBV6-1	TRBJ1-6	CASTYSRDSPLHF	TGTGCCAGCACCTACAGTCGGGATTCACCCCTCCACTTT
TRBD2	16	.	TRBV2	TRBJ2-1	CASSEARGGSYNEQFF	TGTGCCAGCAGTGAAGCGCGGGGGGGCTCCTACAATGAGCAGTTCTTC
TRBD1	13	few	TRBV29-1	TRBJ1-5	CSVGGTGNQPQHF	TGCAGCGTTGGAGGGACAGGGAATCAGCCCCAGCATTTT
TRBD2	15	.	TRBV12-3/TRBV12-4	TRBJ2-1	CASSFSGGSHNEQFF	TGTGCCAGCAGTTTTAGCGGGGGGAGCCACAATGAGCAGTTCTTC
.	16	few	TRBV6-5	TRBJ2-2	CASSYSIRGESGELFF	TGTGCCAGCAGTTACTCCATCAGGGGAGAATCCGGGGAGCTGTTTTTT
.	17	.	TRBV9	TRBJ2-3	CASSADFLLTSTDTQYF	TGTGCCAGCAGCGCAGACTTCCTCCTGACTAGCACAGATACGCAGTATTTT
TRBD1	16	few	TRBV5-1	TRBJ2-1	CASSANRGFGDNEQFF	TGCGCCAGCAGCGCAAACAGGGGATTTGGGGACAATGAGCAGTTCTTC
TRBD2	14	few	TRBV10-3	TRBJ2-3	CAISPPGRADTQYF	TGTGCCATCAGTCCTCCCGGGAGGGCAGATACGCAGTATTTT
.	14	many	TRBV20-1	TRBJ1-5	CSASDGGSNQPQHF	TGCAGTGCTAGCGATGGGGGTAGCAATCAGCCCCAGCATTTT
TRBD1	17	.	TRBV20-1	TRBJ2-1	CSARLKGQSAYHNEQFF	TGCAGTGCTAGGCTTAAGGGACAGTCCGCATACCACAATGAGCAGTTCTTC
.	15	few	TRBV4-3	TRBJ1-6	CASSQEAFLNSPLHF	TGCGCCAGCAGCCAAGAGGCGTTTCTAAATTCACCCCTCCACTTT
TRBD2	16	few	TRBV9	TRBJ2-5	CASSASGGAVGETQYF	TGTGCCAGCAGCGCTAGCGGGGGGGCCGTGGGTGAGACCCAGTACTTC
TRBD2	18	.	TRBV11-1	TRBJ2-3	CASSSNALSGGITDTQYF	TGTGCCAGCAGCTCGAATGCCCTTAGCGGGGGGATCACAGATACGCAGTATTTT
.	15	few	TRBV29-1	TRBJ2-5	CSVEYSGIARETQYF	TGCAGCGTTGAATACTCGGGGATCGCCAGGGAGACCCAGTACTTC
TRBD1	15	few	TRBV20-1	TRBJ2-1	CSARDLGQPMDEQFF	TGCAGTGCTAGAGATCTGGGACAGCCTATGGATGAGCAGTTCTTC
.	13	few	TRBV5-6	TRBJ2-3	CASSLVTVDTQYF	TGTGCCAGCAGCTTGGTAACGGTGGATACGCAGTATTTT
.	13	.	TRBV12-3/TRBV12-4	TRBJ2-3	CASSFNPTDTQYF	TGTGCCAGCAGTTTTAACCCTACAGATACGCAGTATTTT
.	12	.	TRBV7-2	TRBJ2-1	CASSKRTNEQFF	TGTGCCAGCAGCAAACGGACCAATGAGCAGTTCTTC
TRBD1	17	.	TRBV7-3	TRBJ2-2	CASSLRDPQGAPGELFF	TGTGCCAGCAGCTTACGGGACCCACAGGGGGCTCCCGGGGAGCTGTTTTTT
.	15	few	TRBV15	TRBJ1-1	CATSREAVAMDGAFF	TGTGCCACCAGCAGAGAGGCAGTCGCGATGGATGGAGCTTTCTTT
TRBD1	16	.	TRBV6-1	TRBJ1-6	CASSESFGGQGTPLHF	TGTGCCAGCAGTGAATCCTTCGGCGGACAGGGGACCCCCCTCCACTTT
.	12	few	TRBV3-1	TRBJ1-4	CASRQPPEKLFF	TGTGCCAGCAGGCAGCCACCTGAAAAACTGTTTTTT
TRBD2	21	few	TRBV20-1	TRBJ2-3	CSAHGGSAGLAGGPRTDTQYF	TGCAGTGCCCACGGGGGTTCTGCCGGACTAGCGGGGGGGCCTCGCACAGATACGCAGTATTTT
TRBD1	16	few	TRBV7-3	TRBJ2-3	CASSPGPTGGRDTQYF	TGTGCCAGCAGCCCCGGCCCGACAGGGGGGAGAGATACGCAGTATTTT
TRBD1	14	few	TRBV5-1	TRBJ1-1	CASSGDSLNTEAFF	TGCGCCAGCAGCGGGGACAGTCTGAACACTGAAGCTTTCTTT
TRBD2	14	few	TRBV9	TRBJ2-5	CASSGSGGFETQYF	TGTGCCAGCAGCGGTAGCGGGGGGTTCGAGACCCAGTACTTC
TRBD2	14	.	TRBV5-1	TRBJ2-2	CASSLSGRPGELFF	TGCGCCAGCAGCTTATCCGGGAGGCCCGGGGAGCTGTTTTTT
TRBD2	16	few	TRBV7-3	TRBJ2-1	CASSRNPGLAENEQFF	TGTGCCAGCAGTCGAAATCCGGGACTAGCGGAGAATGAGCAGTTCTTC
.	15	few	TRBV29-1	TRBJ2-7	CSVEDQSGAPYEQYF	TGCAGCGTTGAAGATCAGTCCGGAGCCCCCTACGAGCAGTACTTC
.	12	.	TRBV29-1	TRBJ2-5	CSVPQTPRTQYF	TGCAGCGTTCCTCAGACGCCCCGGACCCAGTACTTC